This T cell receptor (beta chain) was captured by sequencing in a study of cytomegalovirus exposure and HLA in healthy donors. The protocol was immunoSEQ multiplex PCR, while the TCRdb copy is restricted to in-frame clones and leaves out a portion. The sample carries 120,000 to 150,000 clones, about 89% recorded once. The J segment lost 8 bases and the V segment lost 6 bases, leaving 12 bases of the junction unmatched. The CDR3 spans 15 residues. CDR1 is MNHNY, CDR2 SVGAGI, per germline (reference sequence). The receptor was derived from a man aged 18 to 29 in good health and CMV-seronegative. V and J are TRBV6-6 and TRBJ2-1, with 8 bases fitting TRBD2. The sequenced sample was PBMCs. DNA of the CDR3: TGTGCCAGCAGCCCTTCAAGCGGGAGATACTATGAGCAGTTCTTC. It encodes CASSPSSGRYYEQFF.